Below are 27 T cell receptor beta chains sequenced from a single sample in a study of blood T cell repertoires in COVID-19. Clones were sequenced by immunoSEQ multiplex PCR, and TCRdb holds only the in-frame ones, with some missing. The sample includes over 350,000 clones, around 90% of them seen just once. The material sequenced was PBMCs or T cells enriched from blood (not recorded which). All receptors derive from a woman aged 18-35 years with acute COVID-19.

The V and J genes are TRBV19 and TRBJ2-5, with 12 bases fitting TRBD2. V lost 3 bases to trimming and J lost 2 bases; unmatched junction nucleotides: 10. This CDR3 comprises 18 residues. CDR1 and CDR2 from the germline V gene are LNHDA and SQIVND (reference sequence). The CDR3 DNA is TGTGCCAGTAGTATCACTAGCGGGGGGCGGGGAGGGCAAGAGACCCAGTACTTC. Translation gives CASSITSGGRGGQETQYF.

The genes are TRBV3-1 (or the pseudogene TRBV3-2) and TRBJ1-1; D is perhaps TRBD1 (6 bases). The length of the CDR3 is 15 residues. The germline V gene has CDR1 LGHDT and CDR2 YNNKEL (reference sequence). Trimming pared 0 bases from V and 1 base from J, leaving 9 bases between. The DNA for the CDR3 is TGTGCCAGCAGCCAAGAGAACAGGGCGAACACTGAAGCTTTCTTT. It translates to CASSQENRANTEAFF.

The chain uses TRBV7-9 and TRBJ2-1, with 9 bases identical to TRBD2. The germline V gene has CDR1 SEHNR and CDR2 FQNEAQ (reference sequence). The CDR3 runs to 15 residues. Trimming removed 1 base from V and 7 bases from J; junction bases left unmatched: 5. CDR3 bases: TGTGCCAGCAGCTTAGTTGTTAGCGGGAGAAATGAGCAGTTCTTC. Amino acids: CASSLVVSGRNEQFF.

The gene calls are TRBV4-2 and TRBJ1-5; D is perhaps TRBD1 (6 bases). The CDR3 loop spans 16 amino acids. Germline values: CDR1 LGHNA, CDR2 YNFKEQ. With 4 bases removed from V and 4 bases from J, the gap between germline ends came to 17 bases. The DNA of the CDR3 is TGTGCCAGCAGCCTATTACAGGGTGGGGAGAATCAGCCCCAGCATTTT. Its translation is CASSLLQGGENQPQHF.

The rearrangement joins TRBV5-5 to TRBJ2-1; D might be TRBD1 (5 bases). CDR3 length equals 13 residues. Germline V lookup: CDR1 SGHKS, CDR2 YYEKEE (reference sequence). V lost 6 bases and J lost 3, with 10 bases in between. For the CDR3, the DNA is TGTGCCAGCACTCTGGACATCTACAATGAGCAGTTCTTC. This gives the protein CASTLDIYNEQFF.

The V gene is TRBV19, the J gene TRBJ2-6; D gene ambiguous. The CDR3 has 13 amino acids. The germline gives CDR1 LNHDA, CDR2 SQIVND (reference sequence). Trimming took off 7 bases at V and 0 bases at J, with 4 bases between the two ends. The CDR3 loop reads CASTSSGANVLTF. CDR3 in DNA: TGTGCCAGTACCTCCTCTGGGGCCAACGTCCTGACTTTC. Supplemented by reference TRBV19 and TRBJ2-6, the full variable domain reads DGGITQSPKYLFRKEGQNVTLSCEQNLNHDAMYWYRQDPGQGLRLIYYSQIVNDFQKGDIAEGYSVSREKKESFPLTVTSAQKNPTAFYLCASTSSGANVLTFGAGSRLTVL.

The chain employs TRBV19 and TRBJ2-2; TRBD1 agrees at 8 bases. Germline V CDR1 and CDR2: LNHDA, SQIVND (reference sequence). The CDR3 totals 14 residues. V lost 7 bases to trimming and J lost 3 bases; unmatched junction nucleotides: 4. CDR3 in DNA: TGTGCCAGTAATCGACAGGGGTACACCGGGGAGCTGTTTTTT. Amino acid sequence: CASNRQGYTGELFF.

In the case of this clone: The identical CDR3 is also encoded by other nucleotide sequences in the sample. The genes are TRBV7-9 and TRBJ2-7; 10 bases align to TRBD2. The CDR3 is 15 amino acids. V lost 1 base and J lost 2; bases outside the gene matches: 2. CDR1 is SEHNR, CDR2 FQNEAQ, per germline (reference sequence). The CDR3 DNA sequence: TGTGCCAGCAGCTTAGTTCTAGCGGGGGCCTACGAGCAGTACTTC. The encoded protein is CASSLVLAGAYEQYF.

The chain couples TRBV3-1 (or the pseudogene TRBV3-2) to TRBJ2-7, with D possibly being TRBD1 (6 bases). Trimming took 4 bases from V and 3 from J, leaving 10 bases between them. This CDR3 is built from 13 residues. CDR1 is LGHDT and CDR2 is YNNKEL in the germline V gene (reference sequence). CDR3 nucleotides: TGTGCCAGCAGCCTCCAGGGGTTCTACGAGCAGTACTTC. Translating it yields CASSLQGFYEQYF.

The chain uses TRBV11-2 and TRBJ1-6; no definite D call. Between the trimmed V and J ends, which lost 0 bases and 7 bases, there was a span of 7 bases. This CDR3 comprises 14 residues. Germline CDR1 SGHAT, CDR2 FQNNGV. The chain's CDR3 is CASSLEAVNSPLHF. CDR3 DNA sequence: TGTGCCAGCAGCTTAGAGGCAGTCAATTCACCCCTCCACTTT.

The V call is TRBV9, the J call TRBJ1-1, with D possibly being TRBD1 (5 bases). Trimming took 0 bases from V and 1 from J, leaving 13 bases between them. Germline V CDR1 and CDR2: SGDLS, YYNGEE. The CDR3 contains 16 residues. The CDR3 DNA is TGTGCCAGCAGCGTAGCGCAGGGCAGAACGAACACTGAAGCTTTCTTT. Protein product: CASSVAQGRTNTEAFF.

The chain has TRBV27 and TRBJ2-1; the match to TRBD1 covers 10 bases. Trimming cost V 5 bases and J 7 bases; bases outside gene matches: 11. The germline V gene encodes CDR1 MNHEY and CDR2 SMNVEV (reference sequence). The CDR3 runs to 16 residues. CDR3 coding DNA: TGTGCCAGCAGTCCGAACCAGGGACAGGGGCGGAATGAGCAGTTCTTC. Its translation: CASSPNQGQGRNEQFF.

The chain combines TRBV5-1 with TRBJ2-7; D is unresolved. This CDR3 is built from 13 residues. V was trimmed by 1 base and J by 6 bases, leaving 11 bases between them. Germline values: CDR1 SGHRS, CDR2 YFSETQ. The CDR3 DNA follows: TGCGCCAGCAGCTTGAGGAGAGAGTCCGAGCAGTACTTC. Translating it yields CASSLRRESEQYF.

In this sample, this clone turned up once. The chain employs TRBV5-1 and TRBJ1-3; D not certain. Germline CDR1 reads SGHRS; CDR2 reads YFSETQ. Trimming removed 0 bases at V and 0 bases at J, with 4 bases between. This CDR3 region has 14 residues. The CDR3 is CASSLGPSGNTIYF. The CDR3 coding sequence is TGCGCCAGCAGCTTGGGGCCCTCTGGAAACACCATATATTTT.

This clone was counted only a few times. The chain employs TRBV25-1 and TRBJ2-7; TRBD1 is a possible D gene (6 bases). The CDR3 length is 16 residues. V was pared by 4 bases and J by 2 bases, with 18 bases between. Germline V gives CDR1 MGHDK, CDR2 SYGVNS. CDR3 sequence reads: CASSAIDRTYTYEQYF. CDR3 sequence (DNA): TGTGCCAGCAGTGCTATCGACAGGACTTATACCTACGAGCAGTACTTC.

In DNA, the CDR3 is TGTGCCAGCAGCGTTGGGACAGGGATGAATGAGCAGTTCTTC. Encoded protein: CASSVGTGMNEQFF. V and J are TRBV9 and TRBJ2-1; 9 bases map to TRBD1. CDR3 length: 14 amino acids. The germline gives CDR1 SGDLS, CDR2 YYNGEE. V dropped 2 bases and J dropped 7; count of bases not matched to a gene: 4.

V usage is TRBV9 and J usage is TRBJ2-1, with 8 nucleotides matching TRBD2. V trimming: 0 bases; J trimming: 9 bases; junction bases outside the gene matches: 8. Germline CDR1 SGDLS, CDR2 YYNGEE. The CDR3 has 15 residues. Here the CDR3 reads CASSVAKRETSEQFF. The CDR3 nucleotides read TGTGCCAGCAGCGTAGCTAAGCGGGAGACGAGTGAGCAGTTCTTC. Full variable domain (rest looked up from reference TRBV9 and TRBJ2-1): DSGVTQTPKHLITATGQRVTLRCSPRSGDLSVYWYQQSLDQGLQFLIQYYNGEERAKGNILERFSAQQFPDLHSELNLSSLELGDSALYFCASSVAKRETSEQFFGPGTRLTVL.

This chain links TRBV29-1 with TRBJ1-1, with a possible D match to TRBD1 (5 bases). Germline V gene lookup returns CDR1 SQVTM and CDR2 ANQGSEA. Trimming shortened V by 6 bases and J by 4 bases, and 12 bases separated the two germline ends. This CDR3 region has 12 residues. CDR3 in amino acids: CSVGRQSTEAFF. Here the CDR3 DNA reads TGCAGCGTCGGGAGACAGAGCACTGAAGCTTTCTTT.

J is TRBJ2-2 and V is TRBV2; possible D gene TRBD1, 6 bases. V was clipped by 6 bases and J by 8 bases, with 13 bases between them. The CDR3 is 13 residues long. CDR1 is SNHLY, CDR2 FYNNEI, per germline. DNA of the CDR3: TGTGCCAGCAGGGGGACACCCTCGGGGGAGCTGTTTTTT. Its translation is CASRGTPSGELFF.

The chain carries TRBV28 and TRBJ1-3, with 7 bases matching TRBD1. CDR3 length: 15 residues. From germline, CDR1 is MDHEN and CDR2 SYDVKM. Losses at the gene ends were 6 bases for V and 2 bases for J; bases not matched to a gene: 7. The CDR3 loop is CASRNAGGTGNTIYF. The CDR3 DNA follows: TGTGCCAGCAGGAACGCAGGGGGAACTGGAAACACCATATATTTT.

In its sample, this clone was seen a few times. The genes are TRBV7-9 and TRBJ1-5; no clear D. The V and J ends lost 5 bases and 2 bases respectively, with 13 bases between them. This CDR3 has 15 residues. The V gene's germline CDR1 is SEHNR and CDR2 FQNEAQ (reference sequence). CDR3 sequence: CASSGPRMGNQPQHF. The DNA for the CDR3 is TGTGCCAGCAGCGGTCCTAGGATGGGCAATCAGCCCCAGCATTTT.

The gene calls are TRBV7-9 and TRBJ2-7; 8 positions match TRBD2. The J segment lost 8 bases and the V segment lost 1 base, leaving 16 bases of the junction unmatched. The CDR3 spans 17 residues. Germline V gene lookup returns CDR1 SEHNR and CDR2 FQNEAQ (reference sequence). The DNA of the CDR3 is TGTGCCAGCAGCTTAGACCGGCCGAGCGGGGGCGGTTTCCAGCAGTACTTC. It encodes CASSLDRPSGGGFQQYF.

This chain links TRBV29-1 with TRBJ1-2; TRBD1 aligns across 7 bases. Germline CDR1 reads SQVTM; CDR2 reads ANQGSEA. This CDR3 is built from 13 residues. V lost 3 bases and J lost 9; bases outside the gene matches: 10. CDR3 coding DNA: TGCAGCGTTGATTGGGACAGTGAGAATCGCTACACCTTC. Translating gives CSVDWDSENRYTF.

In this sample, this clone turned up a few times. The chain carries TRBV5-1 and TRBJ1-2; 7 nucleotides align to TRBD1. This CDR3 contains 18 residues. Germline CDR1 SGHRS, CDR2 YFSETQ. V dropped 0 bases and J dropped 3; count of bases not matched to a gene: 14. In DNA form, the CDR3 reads TGCGCCAGCAGCTTGGCTTTCGGCGACAGGGTCGATGACTATGGCTACACCTTC. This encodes CASSLAFGDRVDDYGYTF.

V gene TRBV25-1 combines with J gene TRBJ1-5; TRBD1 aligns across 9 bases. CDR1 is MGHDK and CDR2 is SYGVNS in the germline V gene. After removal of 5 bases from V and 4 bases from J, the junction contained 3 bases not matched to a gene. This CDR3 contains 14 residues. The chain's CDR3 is CASSRQGVNQPQHF. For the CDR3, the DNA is TGTGCCAGCAGTAGACAGGGGGTTAATCAGCCCCAGCATTTT.

The CDR3 sequence: CASSLNRANYGYTF. For the CDR3, the DNA is TGTGCCAGCAGCTTGAACAGAGCTAACTATGGCTACACCTTC. The rearrangement uses TRBV5-5 and TRBJ1-2; the D is unclear. V lost 1 base and J lost 0, with 7 bases in between. The CDR3 runs 14 residues. The V gene's germline CDR1 is SGHKS and CDR2 YYEKEE (reference sequence).

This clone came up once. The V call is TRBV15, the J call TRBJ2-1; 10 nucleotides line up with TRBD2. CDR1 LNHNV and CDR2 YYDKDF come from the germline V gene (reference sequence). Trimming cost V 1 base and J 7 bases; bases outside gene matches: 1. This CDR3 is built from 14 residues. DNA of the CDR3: TGTGCCACCAGCAGAGGGACTAGCGGTAATGAGCAGTTCTTC. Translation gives CATSRGTSGNEQFF.